These T cell receptor beta chains were read from a single sample in a study of TIL therapy for anti-PD-1-resistant metastatic lung cancer. The data were produced by immunoSEQ multiplex PCR, yet TCRdb's version contains in-frame clones alone and is incomplete. The table records about 52,000 clones, around 79% of them present only once. This specimen was blood, taken at baseline. The receptors come from a woman aged 30-79 years with non-small cell lung cancer. CDR3s include the opening cysteine and the closing phenylalanine or tryptophan. The order of the fields is CDR3 protein, V gene, J gene.

CASSTRTDTQYF	TRBV19	TRBJ2-3
CAISDSGTSGSYEQYF	TRBV10-3	TRBJ2-7
CASSFQGYEQYF	TRBV5-6	TRBJ2-7
CASSATSGGVSMEQYF	TRBV19	TRBJ2-7
CASSLASRDGNQPQHF	TRBV7-8	TRBJ1-5
CASSPLLAESTDTQYF	TRBV6-7	TRBJ2-3
CASSPGQTYEQYF	TRBV7-6	-
CASSPSQGQGNTEAFF	TRBV18	TRBJ1-1
CASSQGRTSGDYEQYF	TRBV4-2	TRBJ2-7
CASSLPGQGGNYGYTF	TRBV7-9	TRBJ1-2
CASSWSEQYF	TRBV2	TRBJ2-7
CASSSAGDNQAQHF	TRBV5-6	TRBJ1-5
CASSVGHGLDETQYF	TRBV9	TRBJ2-5
CASLNREAEETQYF	TRBV2	TRBJ2-5
CASTLRGDSYEQYF	TRBV5-6	TRBJ2-7
CATSGYDRGLYEQYF	TRBV15	TRBJ2-7
CASSRRLDLGYEQYF	TRBV7-9	TRBJ2-7
CAISESGTGDGYTF	TRBV10-3	TRBJ1-2
CATSFKFFYNEQFF	TRBV15	TRBJ2-1
CASSASGNTIYF	TRBV2	TRBJ1-3
CASRRTGEGNTEAFF	TRBV28	TRBJ1-1
CASSESRLGGSIQYF	TRBV10-1	TRBJ2-4
CASSIVPFGTDYGYTF	TRBV19	TRBJ1-2
CASSPSTTAQNTEAFF	TRBV19	TRBJ1-1
CASSLIRGQPNTEAFF	TRBV28	TRBJ1-1
CASSGTGTPGADTQYF	TRBV13	TRBJ2-3
CASSLWSRERDNYEQYF	TRBV7-3	TRBJ2-7
CASSLRTESYEQYF	TRBV5-1	TRBJ2-7
CASNDRENEKLFF	TRBV19	TRBJ1-4
CASSLWRDTDTQYF	TRBV7-9	TRBJ2-3
CSVEDPLGGPEAFF	TRBV29-1	TRBJ1-1
CASSVTSGSGEQFF	TRBV7-3	TRBJ2-1
CASSFRDRVYGYTF	TRBV5-1	TRBJ1-2
CASRPTGQGYAGELFF	TRBV27	TRBJ2-2
CASSLEGPTEQFF	TRBV5-1	TRBJ2-1
CASSPVAGADLEQYF	TRBV14	TRBJ2-7
CASSQDRGRGGYTF	TRBV4-2	TRBJ1-2
CASSLGWDKSSYEQYF	TRBV13	TRBJ2-7
CASSSTMTSGGAGNTQYF	TRBV11-2	TRBJ2-3
CASGRSYGYTF	TRBV27	TRBJ1-2
CASSPGTVGDEQYF	TRBV27	TRBJ2-7
CASSLAGGTGIETQYF	TRBV7-8	TRBJ2-5
CASSSLQGAGGYTF	TRBV5-6	TRBJ1-2
CASSSLAGGPNWAGELFF	TRBV7-6	TRBJ2-2
CARKWLAGNSYNEQFF	TRBV19	TRBJ2-1
CASSPVGAQETQYF	TRBV9	TRBJ2-5
CASSFPSGGTDTQYF	TRBV5-4	TRBJ2-3
CASSLGSDYNEQFF	TRBV5-1	TRBJ2-1
CASSPAYTDTQYF	TRBV19	TRBJ2-3
CASRPAVGGVYEQYF	TRBV6-5	TRBJ2-7
CATRGLQETQYF	TRBV5-4	TRBJ2-5
CASSARQGTDTQYF	TRBV9	TRBJ2-3
CASSTTTPPYEQYF	TRBV5-1	TRBJ2-7